Each of the 15 T cell receptor beta chains below was sequenced from the same sample in a study of blood T cell repertoires in COVID-19. Sequenced by immunoSEQ multiplex PCR; TCRdb stores in-frame clones only, minus some. The data contain 65,000 to 75,000 clones, about 88% of them singletons. Material for sequencing was peripheral blood. Receptor source: a woman aged 45-65 years with active COVID-19.

The chain recombines TRBV6-1 with TRBJ1-1; D possibly corresponds to TRBD1 (6 bases). Deletions cut 1 base from V and 10 bases from J, with 28 bases between. The CDR3 has 18 residues. Germline-derived CDR1 and CDR2 are MNHNS and SASEGT. Here the CDR3 DNA reads TGTGCCAGCAGTGAAGTCAGGGCAGGGGCCAGACTTGTGGCTGCAGCTTTCTTT. Translating it yields CASSEVRAGARLVAAAFF.

The chain links TRBV7-2 to TRBJ2-7; the D is unclear. Germline assignment: CDR1 SGHTA and CDR2 FQGNSA. V was cut by 8 bases and J by 0 bases, with 11 bases left in between. There are 13 residues in the CDR3. The CDR3 spells CASSNPSSYEQYF. CDR3 coding DNA: TGTGCCAGCTCAAACCCGAGCTCCTACGAGCAGTACTTC.

The V call is TRBV6-5, the J call TRBJ1-1, with no clear D. CDR3 length: 13 amino acids. Between the trimmed V and J ends, which lost 8 bases and 1 base, there was a span of 11 bases. The germline V gene has CDR1 MNHEY and CDR2 SVGAGI. In nucleotides, the CDR3 is TGTGCCAGCCCTGGAGAAGGGAACACTGAAGCTTTCTTT. This translates into CASPGEGNTEAFF.

The chain employs TRBV11-3 and TRBJ2-1; D is undetermined. The CDR3 spans 15 residues. Trimming left V 5 bases short and J 7 bases short, with 18 bases between. Germline loops: CDR1 SGHNT, CDR2 YENEEA. This CDR3 reads CASSPQGGVWNEQFF. In DNA, the CDR3 is TGTGCCAGCAGCCCACAAGGCGGAGTGTGGAATGAGCAGTTCTTC.

The chain couples TRBV5-1 to TRBJ1-1, with D possibly TRBD1 on 6 matching bases. This CDR3 is built from 15 residues. V was clipped by 1 base and J by 1 base, with 11 bases between them. Germline CDR1 is SGHRS and CDR2 is YFSETQ. CDR3 sequence (DNA): TGCGCCAGCAGCTTGTTACAGGGTTCGAACACTGAAGCTTTCTTT. As protein: CASSLLQGSNTEAFF.

This chain uses TRBV9 with TRBJ2-1; a possible D gene is TRBD2 (5 bases). The germline V gene has CDR1 SGDLS and CDR2 YYNGEE. This CDR3 contains 17 residues. Trimming removed 4 bases from V and 0 bases from J, with 17 bases in between. The CDR3 here is CASSPEVASYSYNEQFF. The DNA of the CDR3 is TGTGCCAGCAGCCCAGAGGTAGCGTCCTACTCCTACAATGAGCAGTTCTTC.

This chain links TRBV11-2 with TRBJ2-7, with D unresolved. The CDR3 has 14 amino acids. Trimming shortened V by 4 bases and J by 2 bases, and 12 bases separated the two germline ends. Germline assignment: CDR1 SGHAT and CDR2 FQNNGV. DNA for the CDR3: TGTGCCAGCAGCTCACTGAGGCACCCCTACGAGCAGTACTTC. This translates into CASSSLRHPYEQYF.

V and J are TRBV12-5 and TRBJ1-3; D possibly corresponds to TRBD1 (5 bases). The V end was cut by 5 bases, the J end by 3 bases, with 11 bases between. This CDR3 spans 14 amino acids. Per the germline V gene, CDR1 is LGHNT and CDR2 is FRNRAP. The CDR3 DNA sequence: TGTGCTAGTGGTCTCGGGGGTAGTGGAAACACCATATATTTT. It yields the protein CASGLGGSGNTIYF.

The genes are TRBV12-3 or TRBV12-4 and TRBJ1-2; D is unclear. This CDR3 is 13 amino acids long. V was trimmed by 5 bases and J by 2 bases, leaving 9 bases between them. DNA of the CDR3: TGTGCCAGCAGTATAGGGCCGAACTATGGCTACACCTTC. This codes for CASSIGPNYGYTF.

V gene TRBV19 combines with J gene TRBJ1-1, with D tentatively TRBD1 (6 bases). Germline CDR1 and CDR2: LNHDA and SQIVND (reference sequence). The CDR3 contains 14 residues. V gave up 4 bases and J gave up 0 bases, with 9 bases separating them. The CDR3 reads CASSRQVMNTEAFF. CDR3 DNA: TGTGCCAGTAGTAGACAGGTTATGAACACTGAAGCTTTCTTT. The full variable domain, completed using reference TRBV19 and TRBJ1-1, is DGGITQSPKYLFRKEGQNVTLSCEQNLNHDAMYWYRQDPGQGLRLIYYSQIVNDFQKGDIAEGYSVSREKKESFPLTVTSAQKNPTAFYLCASSRQVMNTEAFFGQGTRLTVV.

The chain couples TRBV5-1 to TRBJ1-6, with TRBD1 as a possible D gene (6 bases). The CDR3 is made up of 13 amino acids. Trimming cost V 1 base and J 9 bases, with 8 bases left between them. Per the germline V gene, CDR1 is SGHRS and CDR2 is YFSETQ. CDR3 sequence (DNA): TGCGCCAGCAGCTTGCAGGGGCCTTCACCCCTCCACTTT. Translation gives CASSLQGPSPLHF.

This clone was picked up a small number of times. This chain connects TRBV7-8 to TRBJ1-3; unclear D gene. Germline-derived CDR1 and CDR2 are SGHVS and FQNEAQ. The germline V and J ends were trimmed by 4 bases and 1 base, with 8 bases remaining between them. The CDR3 totals 14 residues. DNA for the CDR3: TGTGCCAGCAGCTATAGAGGTTCTGGAAACACCATATATTTT. As protein: CASSYRGSGNTIYF.

V and J are TRBV2 and TRBJ2-3, with TRBD1 matching over 8 bases. This CDR3 spans 13 amino acids. CDR1 SNHLY and CDR2 FYNNEI come from the germline V gene. V lost 8 bases, J lost 1 base, and 2 bases stayed unmatched. DNA of the CDR3: TGTGCCAGCTCGACAGGGGGCACAGATACGCAGTATTTT. Residues: CASSTGGTDTQYF.

V is TRBV5-6 and J is TRBJ1-3, with D uncertain. The CDR3 runs 13 residues. V lost 0 bases to trimming and J lost 3 bases, with 4 bases between them. Germline V CDR1 and CDR2: SGHDT, YYEEEE. The CDR3 nucleotides are TGTGCCAGCAGCTTGGACAGTGGAAACACCATATATTTT. This codes for CASSLDSGNTIYF.

This clone was counted once. This chain connects TRBV6-5 to TRBJ2-7; a possible D gene is TRBD1 (8 bases). Germline loops: CDR1 MNHEY, CDR2 SVGAGI. There are 14 residues in the CDR3. V gave up 6 bases and J gave up 3 bases, with 15 bases separating them. The CDR3 DNA reads as TGTGCCAGCAGCAAGGACAGGGACTACTACGAGCAGTACTTC. Translated: CASSKDRDYYEQYF.